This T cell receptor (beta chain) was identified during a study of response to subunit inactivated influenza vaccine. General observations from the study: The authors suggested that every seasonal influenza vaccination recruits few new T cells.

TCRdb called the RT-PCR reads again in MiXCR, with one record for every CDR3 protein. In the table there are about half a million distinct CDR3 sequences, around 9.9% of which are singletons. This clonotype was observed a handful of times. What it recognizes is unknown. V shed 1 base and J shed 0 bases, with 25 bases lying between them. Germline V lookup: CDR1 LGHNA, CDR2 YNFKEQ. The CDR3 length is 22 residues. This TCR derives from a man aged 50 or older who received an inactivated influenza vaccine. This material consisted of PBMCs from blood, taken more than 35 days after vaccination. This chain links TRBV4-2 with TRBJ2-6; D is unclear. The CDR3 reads CASSQGVPLDLLEPSGANVLTF. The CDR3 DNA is TGTGCCAGCAGCCAAGGGGTTCCTCTAGATCTCCTTGAACCCTCTGGGGCCAACGTCCTGACTTTC.